This TCR beta chain was identified in a study of cytomegalovirus exposure and HLA in healthy donors. The PCR employed 60 Vbeta primers together with 13 Jbeta primers. In the original processing: Later reanalysis found about 80 million unique TCR beta chains, roughly 10 million of them shared. Produced via immunoSEQ multiplex PCR; TCRdb's table is partial and in-frame only. That table is the source of V, J and clone size, and D and trimming were worked out from the DNA. Found here are around 140,000 clones, about 80% of them singletons; the top ten hold 1.9%. Germline assignment: CDR1 SGHTA and CDR2 FQGNSA. Unmatched junction bases numbered 11, after V lost 1 base and J lost 7 bases. The CDR3 spans 16 residues. Healthy bone marrow donors made up the cohort. This clone was seen a single time.

This TCR came from a woman between 40 and 55 years old in good health and CMV-seronegative. The chain combines TRBV7-2 with TRBJ1-2; 8 nucleotides match TRBD1. The sample was PBMCs. The CDR3 region is CASSLGGDRGRSGYTF. CDR3 in DNA: TGTGCCAGCAGCTTAGGGGGAGACAGGGGTAGGAGTGGCTACACCTTC.